This is a list of T cell receptor beta chains from one sample in a study of blood T cell repertoires in COVID-19. Clones were read by immunoSEQ multiplex PCR, and TCRdb kept only the in-frame ones, dropping some. In the table there are more than 300,000 clones, approximately 84% of which are singletons. Sequencing used PBMCs or T cells enriched from blood (not recorded which). These receptors originate from a woman between 18 and 29 years old who had recovered from COVID-19. The CDR3 runs from the conserved cysteine through the conserved F or W. The D gene is left open where the match is weak. Clone size is given for some rows only: seen once, a few or many times, or a class if the clone is expanded.

V: TRBV14; D: -; J: TRBJ1-1; size: -; DNA: TGTGCCAGCAGCCAAGTCTCAGGGAAAGCTTTCTTT; CDR3: CASSQVSGKAFF
V: TRBV11-2; D: TRBD1; J: TRBJ2-7; size: -; DNA: TGTGCCAGCAGCGAGACAGGGCCCTACGAGCAGTACTTC; CDR3: CASSETGPYEQYF
V: TRBV3-1/TRBV3-2; D: -; J: TRBJ1-1; size: -; DNA: TGTGCCAGCAGCCAAGAGGGCGGGAATGGTTTCTTT; CDR3: CASSQEGGNGFF
V: TRBV3-1/TRBV3-2; D: -; J: TRBJ1-5; size: few; DNA: TGTGCCAGCAGCCAAGAGGGCAGTAATCAGCCCCAGCATTTT; CDR3: CASSQEGSNQPQHF
V: TRBV5-1; D: TRBD2; J: TRBJ2-3; size: once; DNA: TGCGCCAGCAGCCTTAGCGGGAGAATGATCACAGATACGCAGTATTTT; CDR3: CASSLSGRMITDTQYF
V: TRBV4-1; D: TRBD1; J: TRBJ1-4; size: -; DNA: TGCGCCAGCAGCCAGTACCGGGACAGGGCGAGCGAAAAACTGTTTTTT; CDR3: CASSQYRDRASEKLFF
V: TRBV3-1/TRBV3-2; D: -; J: TRBJ2-6; size: -; DNA: TGTGCCAGCAGCCAAGAGGGGAGGGGGTACTCTGGGGCCAACGTCCTGACTTTC; CDR3: CASSQEGRGYSGANVLTF
V: TRBV18; D: -; J: TRBJ1-2; size: -; DNA: TGTGCCAGCTCACCGGCAGGGGCCAACTATGGCTACACCTTC; CDR3: CASSPAGANYGYTF
V: TRBV5-4; D: TRBD1; J: TRBJ2-7; size: -; DNA: TGTGCCAGCAGCTTGGGACAGGGAGTATCCTACGAGCAGTACTTC; CDR3: CASSLGQGVSYEQYF
V: TRBV4-1; D: -; J: TRBJ1-1; size: -; DNA: TGCGCCAGCAGCCAAACAGGGTGGTGGGACACTGAAGCTTTCTTT; CDR3: CASSQTGWWDTEAFF
V: TRBV4-1; D: -; J: TRBJ2-6; size: -; DNA: TGCGCCAGCAGCCAGACAGTCTCTGGGGCCAACGTCCTGACTTTC; CDR3: CASSQTVSGANVLTF
V: TRBV21-1; D: -; J: TRBJ2-2; size: -; DNA: TGTGCCAGCAGCAAAAGGATCAGACTAGGGACTAACGGGAGAACCGGGGAGCTGTTTTTT; CDR3: CASSKRIRLGTNGRTGELFF
V: TRBV18; D: TRBD1; J: TRBJ1-1; size: -; DNA: TGTGCCAGCTCACAGGCCGTCGGGACAGGGGGCGCCGGGGGTGAAGCTTTCTTT; CDR3: CASSQAVGTGGAGGEAFF
V: TRBV4-1; D: TRBD1; J: TRBJ1-2; size: -; DNA: TGCGCCAGCAGCCAAGAGGAGGGACAGTTCTATGGCTACACCTTC; CDR3: CASSQEEGQFYGYTF
V: TRBV5-1; D: TRBD1; J: TRBJ2-3; size: -; DNA: TGCGCCAGCAGCTCAACAGGGGTCAAGGCAGATACGCAGTATTTT; CDR3: CASSSTGVKADTQYF
V: TRBV6-6; D: -; J: TRBJ1-1; size: -; DNA: TGTGCCAGCAGTTACTCTGGGCAGGGGAGCACTGAAGCTTTCTTT; CDR3: CASSYSGQGSTEAFF
V: TRBV6-5; D: -; J: TRBJ2-1; size: few; DNA: TGTGCCAGCAGTCTTTACAGCTTCGTACAAAATGAGCAGTTCTTC; CDR3: CASSLYSFVQNEQFF
V: TRBV27; D: -; J: TRBJ1-1; size: -; DNA: TGTGCCAGCAGAAACAGGAGATACACTGAAGCTTTCTTT; CDR3: CASRNRRYTEAFF
V: TRBV28; D: TRBD1; J: TRBJ1-2; size: -; DNA: TGTGCCAGCAGTTCGCCCGGGACAGGGATGAGGAGCGGCTACACCTTC; CDR3: CASSSPGTGMRSGYTF
V: TRBV6-5; D: TRBD1; J: TRBJ1-5; size: -; DNA: TGTGCCAGCACGACAGGGGGTTTGCCCCAGCATTTT; CDR3: CASTTGGLPQHF
V: TRBV28; D: TRBD2; J: TRBJ2-7; size: -; DNA: TGTGCCAGCAGTTTATCCCCGGGGGGCTACGAGCAGTACTTC; CDR3: CASSLSPGGYEQYF
V: TRBV5-1; D: -; J: TRBJ2-7; size: -; DNA: TGCGCCAGCAGCTCGGAGGGGGCTTACGAGCAGTACTTC; CDR3: CASSSEGAYEQYF
V: TRBV6-5; D: -; J: TRBJ1-2; size: -; DNA: TGTGCCAGCAGTTCCGGGCCCGTTGGAGGCTATGGCTACACCTTC; CDR3: CASSSGPVGGYGYTF
V: TRBV11-2; D: -; J: TRBJ2-5; size: -; DNA: TGTGCCAGCAGCCCCTTAGGACAGCACACGGAGACCCAGTACTTC; CDR3: CASSPLGQHTETQYF
V: TRBV5-1; D: -; J: TRBJ2-7; size: -; DNA: TGCGCCAGCAGCATTGGGGGCGCGTACGAGCAGTACTTC; CDR3: CASSIGGAYEQYF
V: TRBV7-9; D: -; J: TRBJ2-6; size: -; DNA: TGTGCCAGCAGCTTAAGTTGGTGGGAGGGGGCCAACGTCCTGACTTTC; CDR3: CASSLSWWEGANVLTF
V: TRBV28; D: -; J: TRBJ1-5; size: -; DNA: TGTGCCAGCAGCCTCGTCAGGGTGGGTCAGCCCCAGCATTTT; CDR3: CASSLVRVGQPQHF
V: TRBV2; D: TRBD1; J: TRBJ2-3; size: -; DNA: TGTGCCAGCAGTGTTAGGGGGCCGGGTACGCAGTATTTT; CDR3: CASSVRGPGTQYF
V: TRBV28; D: TRBD2; J: TRBJ2-7; size: -; DNA: TGTGCCAGCTTAGCGGGCTACGAGCAGTACTTC; CDR3: CASLAGYEQYF
V: TRBV2; D: -; J: TRBJ2-2; size: -; DNA: TGTGCCAGCAGTGCTGAGTGGGGGGAGCTGTTTTTT; CDR3: CASSAEWGELFF
V: TRBV2; D: -; J: TRBJ1-2; size: -; DNA: TGTGCCAGCGGGGGACAATCGATCCTTAAGGATGGCTACACCTTC; CDR3: CASGGQSILKDGYTF
V: TRBV5-1; D: TRBD1; J: TRBJ2-2; size: few; DNA: TGCGCCAGCAGCCGGACAGGGGACACCGGGGAGCTGTTTTTT; CDR3: CASSRTGDTGELFF
V: TRBV19; D: -; J: TRBJ1-2; size: -; DNA: TGTGCCAGTAGTATAGGAGTAAACTATGGCTACACCTTC; CDR3: CASSIGVNYGYTF
V: TRBV7-3; D: TRBD2; J: TRBJ2-7; size: once; DNA: TGTGCCAGCAGCTTAACTCCTAGCGGGGGTCTGTACGAGCAGTACTTC; CDR3: CASSLTPSGGLYEQYF
V: TRBV3-1/TRBV3-2; D: TRBD1; J: TRBJ2-7; size: -; DNA: TGTGCCAGCAGCCAGAAGACAGGGCTAAGCTCCTACGAGCAGTACTTC; CDR3: CASSQKTGLSSYEQYF
V: TRBV19; D: TRBD2; J: TRBJ2-3; size: -; DNA: TGTGCCAGTAGCCGACTAGCGGGGGGGCGAACAGATACGCAGTATTTT; CDR3: CASSRLAGGRTDTQYF
V: TRBV9; D: -; J: TRBJ1-2; size: once; DNA: TGTGCCAGCAGCCCCATAGGGGTCCAGGCAGGAGGCTACACCTTC; CDR3: CASSPIGVQAGGYTF
V: TRBV3-1/TRBV3-2; D: -; J: TRBJ1-2; size: few; DNA: TGTGCCAGCAGCCAAACAGGGTCGGCTGGCTACACCTTC; CDR3: CASSQTGSAGYTF
V: TRBV3-1/TRBV3-2; D: -; J: TRBJ1-2; size: -; DNA: TGTGCCAGCAGCCTGGGGGGGCATGGCTACACCTTC; CDR3: CASSLGGHGYTF
V: TRBV2; D: -; J: TRBJ1-6; size: once; DNA: TGTGCCAGCAGTGAGGGCAGGCTGAGTTCACCCCTCCACTTT; CDR3: CASSEGRLSSPLHF
V: TRBV2; D: -; J: TRBJ1-6; size: -; DNA: TGTGCCAGCAGCGCTGACACAGCCGATAATTCACCCCTCCACTTT; CDR3: CASSADTADNSPLHF
V: TRBV3-1/TRBV3-2; D: -; J: TRBJ2-3; size: -; DNA: TGTGCCAGCAGCGAGCGAGGCGGAGTCCGTGGAGATACGCAGTATTTT; CDR3: CASSERGGVRGDTQYF
V: TRBV28; D: TRBD1; J: TRBJ1-1; size: -; DNA: TGTGCCAGCAGCATCGGACAGGGTTGGGCTTTCTTT; CDR3: CASSIGQGWAFF
V: TRBV6-5; D: -; J: TRBJ1-1; size: -; DNA: TGTGCCAGCGCCCTTTCAGGGAACCCTGAAGCTTTCTTT; CDR3: CASALSGNPEAFF
V: TRBV7-9; D: -; J: TRBJ1-3; size: -; DNA: TGTGCCAGCAGCCCGGACAGAGGAAACACCATATATTTT; CDR3: CASSPDRGNTIYF